This entry lists 20 T cell receptor beta chains sequenced from one sample in a study of blood T cell repertoires in COVID-19. The assay was immunoSEQ multiplex PCR, and TCRdb's table has in-frame clones only and misses some. The sample consists of 95,000 to 100,000 clones, about 89% of them appearing once. Specimen: peripheral blood. Every receptor here comes from a man over 45 with acute or convalescent COVID-19.

V and J are TRBV2 and TRBJ2-1, with 13 nucleotides matching TRBD2. CDR1 SNHLY and CDR2 FYNNEI come from the germline V gene. Trimming at V came to 7 bases and at J to 7 bases, leaving 4 bases not matched to a gene. CDR3 length equals 14 residues. CDR3 DNA sequence: TGTGCCAGCACGCAGACTAGCGGGGGGAATGAGCAGTTCTTC. Its protein is CASTQTSGGNEQFF.

This clone was seen only once. The chain uses TRBV10-2 and TRBJ1-6; D not certain. This CDR3 contains 14 residues. V was shortened by 1 base and J by 7 bases, with 8 bases between the two germline ends. Germline lookup yields CDR1 WSHSY and CDR2 SAAADI. For the CDR3, the DNA is TGCGCCAGCAGTGAGTTCGGCGGGAATTCACCCCTCCACTTT. Translated, it gives CASSEFGGNSPLHF.

The CDR3 bases are TGTGCCAGCAGCAGGCCGACAGGAATTAATCAGCCCCAGCATTTT. Encoded protein: CASSRPTGINQPQHF. The chain employs TRBV21-1 and TRBJ1-5; the D call TRBD1 from the table was never checked on the DNA. TRBV21-1 is assigned pseudogene status. The CDR3 runs 15 residues.

The V and J genes are TRBV19 and TRBJ1-6; D remains ambiguous. The CDR3 runs to 16 residues. The V gene lost 5 bases and the J gene lost 6 bases, with 17 bases spanning the gap. CDR1 and CDR2 from the germline V gene are LNHDA and SQIVND (reference sequence). The CDR3 is CASSRWESLTNSPLHF. DNA for the CDR3: TGTGCCAGTAGTCGTTGGGAGTCTTTAACTAATTCACCCCTCCACTTT. The whole variable domain, remainder taken from reference TRBV19 and TRBJ1-6, is DGGITQSPKYLFRKEGQNVTLSCEQNLNHDAMYWYRQDPGQGLRLIYYSQIVNDFQKGDIAEGYSVSREKKESFPLTVTSAQKNPTAFYLCASSRWESLTNSPLHFGNGTRLTVT.

This chain links TRBV7-2 with TRBJ2-6; D ambiguous. Germline-derived CDR1 and CDR2 are SGHTA and FQGNSA. V was shortened by 1 base and J by 0 bases, with 10 bases between the two germline ends. This CDR3 region has 17 residues. The CDR3 spells CASSLVPGVSGANVLTF. CDR3 bases: TGTGCCAGCAGCTTAGTTCCCGGAGTCTCTGGGGCCAACGTCCTGACTTTC.

The chain combines TRBV18 with TRBJ2-5, with a weak D call TRBD2 (5 bases). Germline V gene sequence: CDR1 KGHSH, CDR2 LQKENI. The CDR3 length is 13 residues. The germline V and J ends were trimmed by 2 bases and 4 bases, with 8 bases remaining between them. CDR3 bases: TGTGCCAGCTCACCAAGTAGCGCAGAGACCCAGTACTTC. As protein: CASSPSSAETQYF.

V usage is TRBV19 and J usage is TRBJ2-1; possibly TRBD1 for D (6 bases). Per germline, CDR1 LNHDA and CDR2 SQIVND (reference sequence). V lost 4 bases to trimming and J lost 6 bases, with 19 bases between them. CDR3 size: 16 residues. The CDR3: CASSTERDTYFNEQFF. The DNA for the CDR3 is TGTGCCAGTAGTACTGAACGGGACACTTACTTCAATGAGCAGTTCTTC.

The chain carries TRBV6-6 and TRBJ2-7; 7 nucleotides match TRBD1. V gave up 6 bases and J gave up 3 bases; unmatched junction bases: 5. The CDR3 has 13 residues. Germline assignment: CDR1 MNHNY and CDR2 SVGAGI (reference sequence). The CDR3 is CASRRQGVYEQYF. CDR3 coding DNA: TGTGCCAGCAGAAGACAGGGAGTCTACGAGCAGTACTTC.

The V call is TRBV7-8, the J call TRBJ1-4; 9 bases line up with TRBD1. The CDR3 runs to 17 residues. Germline V gene lookup returns CDR1 SGHVS and CDR2 FQNEAQ. V lost 8 bases, J lost 0 bases, and 10 bases stayed unmatched. The CDR3, as DNA: TGTGCCAGCCATCGGGGGACAGGGCTTGCAACTAATGAAAAACTGTTTTTT. Its translation: CASHRGTGLATNEKLFF.

The V gene is TRBV27, the J gene TRBJ1-2, with 10 bases aligning to TRBD1. Unmatched junction bases numbered 10, after V lost 8 bases and J lost 7 bases. Germline-derived CDR1 and CDR2 are MNHEY and SMNVEV (reference sequence). The CDR3 runs to 14 residues. The CDR3 is CASSLHRDRGGYTF. CDR3 nucleotide sequence: TGTGCCAGCTCCCTCCACCGGGACAGGGGTGGCTACACCTTC.

The chain employs TRBV6-1 and TRBJ1-6, with 9 bases aligning to TRBD1. There are 17 residues in the CDR3. The V gene's germline CDR1 is MNHNS and CDR2 SASEGT. Germline trimming cut 0 bases from V and 7 bases from J; bases unmatched to any gene: 7. For the CDR3, the DNA is TGTGCCAGCAGTGAAGCCCCCCCCGGACAGGGGAATTCACCCCTCCACTTT. It is translated as CASSEAPPGQGNSPLHF.

In its sample, this clone was seen a few times. In DNA form, the CDR3 reads TGCGCCAGCAGCTGGAACGGAGCTGTTGGCGGGCAAGAGACCCAGTACTTC. Amino acids: CASSWNGAVGGQETQYF. The chain couples TRBV5-1 to TRBJ2-5; weak D call: TRBD2 (5 bases). Germline V gene lookup returns CDR1 SGHRS and CDR2 YFSETQ. The CDR3 totals 17 residues. V shed 3 bases and J shed 2 bases, with 20 bases lying between them.

The chain combines TRBV9 with TRBJ2-7; tentative D call: TRBD1 (6 bases). Trimming left V 3 bases short and J 3 bases short, with 16 bases between. Germline V gene sequence: CDR1 SGDLS, CDR2 YYNGEE. The CDR3 spans 15 residues. In DNA, the CDR3 is TGTGCCAGCAGCGAGGGCGGGCAGGGGTTCTACGAGCAGTACTTC. Amino acid sequence: CASSEGGQGFYEQYF. Together with reference TRBV9 and TRBJ2-7, the CDR3 gives the full variable domain: DSGVTQTPKHLITATGQRVTLRCSPRSGDLSVYWYQQSLDQGLQFLIQYYNGEERAKGNILERFSAQQFPDLHSELNLSSLELGDSALYFCASSEGGQGFYEQYFGPGTRLTVT.

The sample holds one count of this clone. The gene calls are TRBV23-1 and TRBJ1-6; D call uncertain. Being an ORF, TRBV23-1 has a function that is uncertain. Trimming left V 1 base short and J 6 bases short, with 19 bases between. The CDR3 is made up of 18 amino acids. The CDR3 is CASSQFWGVRASNSPLHF. CDR3 in DNA: TGCGCCAGCAGTCAATTCTGGGGAGTGAGGGCTTCTAATTCACCCCTCCACTTT.

V gene TRBV7-6 combines with J gene TRBJ2-3, with 9 bases fitting TRBD2. Germline V gene sequence: CDR1 SGHVS, CDR2 FNYEAQ. The CDR3 is 16 residues long. J was trimmed by 3 bases and V by 1 base; bases with no gene match: 5. The CDR3 sequence is CASSLGAGGHTDTQYF. In nucleotides, the CDR3 is TGTGCCAGCAGCTTAGGGGCGGGGGGGCATACAGATACGCAGTATTTT.

The chain is built from TRBV5-1 and TRBJ1-4, with 9 bases that match TRBD1. From germline, CDR1 is SGHRS and CDR2 YFSETQ. The CDR3 has 14 residues. J was trimmed by 6 bases and V by 4 bases; bases with no gene match: 4. CDR3 coding DNA: TGCGCCAGCAGCGTACAGGGGGCCGATGAAAAACTGTTTTTT. This translates into CASSVQGADEKLFF.

This clone was seen just once. V and J are TRBV19 and TRBJ1-1; possibly TRBD1 for D (5 bases). The germline V gene encodes CDR1 LNHDA and CDR2 SQIVND (reference sequence). This CDR3 has 14 amino acids. Between the trimmed V and J ends, which lost 4 bases and 1 base, there was a span of 10 bases. The CDR3 loop reads CASSTRGGNTEAFF. The CDR3 region has the DNA TGTGCCAGTAGTACCCGGGGGGGGAACACTGAAGCTTTCTTT.

This clone was observed a few times. The V call is TRBV18, the J call TRBJ1-6, with no clear D. The CDR3 runs to 18 residues. Germline CDR1 KGHSH, CDR2 LQKENI. V was clipped by 6 bases and J by 9 bases, with 27 bases between them. The CDR3 region is CASSQTLNRGSSSSPLHF. The DNA for the CDR3 is TGTGCCAGCTCTCAAACGCTCAACCGGGGTTCTTCCAGTTCACCCCTCCACTTT.

The chain couples TRBV7-8 to TRBJ1-3; 10 bases line up with TRBD1. V was pared by 5 bases and J by 8 bases, with 3 bases of the junction left unmatched. The CDR3 has 13 amino acids. Germline V gene lookup returns CDR1 SGHVS and CDR2 FQNEAQ. The CDR3 loop is CASSMDRGDTIYF. The CDR3 DNA follows: TGTGCCAGCAGCATGGACAGGGGGGACACCATATATTTT.

The chain uses TRBV6-1 and TRBJ2-3; TRBD2 agrees at 16 bases. The CDR3 is 20 residues long. Trimming took 2 bases from V and 1 from J; bases not matched to a gene: 9. Looked up from germline, CDR1 is MNHNS and CDR2 is SASEGT. CDR3 loop: CASSESAGLAGGLGTDTQYF. CDR3 sequence (DNA): TGTGCCAGCAGTGAATCTGCGGGACTAGCGGGGGGGCTGGGCACAGATACGCAGTATTTT.